This TCR beta chain was sequenced in a study of technical replicates of blood from several donors (dated by TCRdb to about 2017). The CDR3 goes from the cysteine to the phenylalanine over 16 residues. Only the CDR3 DNA is retained, 48 bases long and in frame from the first base. CDR1 and CDR2 are drawn from the germline V gene: SGHAT, FQNNGV. At the junction V is shortened by 1 base and J by 10 bases; bases outside the gene matches: 12. Library method: the immunoSEQ multiplex PCR assay. The source is immuneACCESS, and TCRdb retained only in-frame sequences with V and J called. Part of the clones is not carried over; for the studies checked, unresolved V genes explain less than half of this, and the remainder is unexplained. This sample holds 78,000 or so clones; 70% to 90% were observed only once. Jointly, the top ten make up under 0.5% of the sample. This clone occurred once. The specificity of this receptor is unknown. Nothing much larger sits one base from this clone, and base qualities are not available.

Rearrangement joined TRBV11-2 to TRBJ2-1, and TRBD2 aligns with 8 junction nucleotides. The clonotype originates from a human donor in good health. What was sequenced was T cells isolated from PBMCs. In nucleotide form, the sequence is TGTGCCAGCAGCTTAGCTTCGGGACTAGGGGTGTACGAGCAGTTCTTC. This codes for CASSLASGLGVYEQFF.